Here is one T cell receptor beta chain with its context. Authors' analysis steps: Filtering differed since immunoSEQ provided only junctions, with no quality scores. Clones were read by immunoSEQ multiplex PCR, and TCRdb kept only the in-frame ones, dropping some. V and J calls and clone size come straight from that table; D and trimming were deduced from the DNA. The sample holds about 1 million clones, around 74% seen once. These data are taken from a study of shared clonotypes between healthy human individuals. Germline V gives CDR1 MDHEN, CDR2 SYDVKM. The CDR3 totals 15 residues. After removal of 5 bases from V and 7 bases from J, the junction contained 11 bases not matched to a gene.

The V and J genes are TRBV28 and TRBJ2-1; 7 nucleotides match TRBD1. This clonotype originated in a young man in good health. Source material: memory CD4+ T cells sorted from blood. Sample subset: CD45RA-negative fraction. CDR3 sequence: CASSPIDRDLNEQFF. DNA of the CDR3: TGTGCCAGCAGTCCGATCGACAGGGATCTTAATGAGCAGTTCTTC.